The rows below give T cell receptor beta chains drawn from one sample of a study of glioma-infiltrating T cells after dendritic cell vaccination. Profiled with immunoSEQ multiplex PCR; TCRdb holds only in-frame clones, not every one. The sample holds tens of thousands of clones, approximately 83% seen once. Sample: blood, taken after dendritic cell vaccination. Every receptor here comes from a human donor with glioblastoma. Each CDR3 is given with its conserved first and last residue. A D gene is named only where the DNA matches it firmly. Some rows mark clone size as missing; the rest say once, few, many or name a class of expanded clone.

>.|TRBD1|TRBV7-8|TRBJ1-6
TGTGCCAGCGGATGGACAGGTGGAGAGTCACCCCTCCACTTT
CASGWTGGESPLHF
>.|TRBD1|TRBV4-1|TRBJ1-1
TGCGCCAGCAGCCAACCCGCGGACAGGGCCAGACATGAAGCTTTCTTT
CASSQPADRARHEAFF
>.|TRBD2|TRBV5-1|TRBJ2-1
TGCGCCAGCAGCTTGGCTAGCGGGGGGGCGATGAGCTCCTACAATGAGCAGTTCTTC
CASSLASGGAMSSYNEQFF
>.|.|TRBV5-1|TRBJ2-5
TGCGCCAGCAGCTTGGATCCGCAAGGGGAAGAGACCCAGTACTTC
CASSLDPQGEETQYF
>.|.|TRBV29-1|TRBJ2-7
TGCAGCGTCTCCATTCTCGTGGGGGCAAACGAGCAGTACTTC
CSVSILVGANEQYF
>.|.|TRBV5-6|TRBJ2-4
TGTGCCAGCAGCTTGATTGAGGCCAAAAACATTCAGTACTTC
CASSLIEAKNIQYF
>.|.|TRBV2|TRBJ2-7
TGTGCCAGCAGTGAAGTGACAGTATCCTACGAGCAGTACTTC
CASSEVTVSYEQYF
>.|TRBD2|TRBV5-1|TRBJ2-7
TGCGCCAGCAGCTTGGGGACTAGCGGCCCGGGGTACTTC
CASSLGTSGPGYF
>once|TRBD1|TRBV6-6|TRBJ1-2
TGTGCCAGCAGCCAAGACAGGGCTAACTATGGCTACACCTTC
CASSQDRANYGYTF
>.|.|TRBV5-1|TRBJ2-3
TGCGCCAGCAGCTTGGAGGGGGGGTACACAGATACGCAGTATTTT
CASSLEGGYTDTQYF
>.|TRBD2|TRBV7-2|TRBJ2-3
TGTGCCAGCAGCCCTGGCCCGGGGGGGACAGATACGCAGTATTTT
CASSPGPGGTDTQYF
>few|TRBD2|TRBV30|TRBJ2-5
TGTGCCTTTTCCGGGGGTCGAGCGGGGAAACAAGAGACCCAGTACTTC
CAFSGGRAGKQETQYF
>once|.|TRBV5-4|TRBJ2-1
TGTGCCAGCAGCTCGGAACAGGGTACCCATGAGCAGTTCTTC
CASSSEQGTHEQFF
>.|.|TRBV7-2|TRBJ2-5
TGTGCCAGCAGCCCCCAGGTGGGGGCGCGGGAGACCCAGTACTTC
CASSPQVGARETQYF
>.|TRBD1|TRBV11-2|TRBJ1-3
TGTGCCAGCAGCTTATCAGGGGGCTCTGGAAACACCATATATTTT
CASSLSGGSGNTIYF
>.|TRBD1|TRBV30|TRBJ2-1
TGTGCCTGGAGTGGGGGACAGGGAGGCAATGAGCAGTTCTTC
CAWSGGQGGNEQFF
>few|.|TRBV30|TRBJ1-1
TGTGCCTGGAGCGGCGTGGACGGAGAGGGCACTGAAGCTTTCTTT
CAWSGVDGEGTEAFF
>.|TRBD1|TRBV7-9|TRBJ1-3
TGTGCCAGCAGCCCAGGGACAGGGGAAAACACCATATATTTT
CASSPGTGENTIYF
>.|.|TRBV19|TRBJ2-3
TGTGCCAGTAGTATAGGCTCGACTCCCACAGATACGCAGTATTTT
CASSIGSTPTDTQYF
>once|.|TRBV2|TRBJ2-7
TGTGCCGGCGCTCAGGGATTCTACGAGCAGTACTTC
CAGAQGFYEQYF
>.|TRBD1|TRBV28|TRBJ1-2
TGTGCCAGCAGAGGGTCCTCGGGACAGGGGGACTATGGCTACACCTTC
CASRGSSGQGDYGYTF
>few|.|TRBV25-1|TRBJ2-1
TGTGCCAGCAGTGCTCGGGGGGCATCCTACAATGAGCAGTTCTTC
CASSARGASYNEQFF
>.|.|TRBV7-9|TRBJ2-7
TGTGCCAGCAGCTTAACGCGACAGGCGATCTACGAGCAGTACTTC
CASSLTRQAIYEQYF
>.|TRBD2|TRBV5-1|TRBJ2-1
TGCGCCAGCAGCCCCCAGCCTCTAGCGGGGGGGGGCGAGCAGTTCTTC
CASSPQPLAGGGEQFF
>.|TRBD1|TRBV19|TRBJ1-6
TGTGCCAGTAGTGGGGGACAGGGGGCTTATTCACCCCTCCACTTT
CASSGGQGAYSPLHF
>.|.|TRBV7-9|TRBJ1-1
TGTGCCAGCAGCTTGGGAGGGCTTGATGAAGCTTTCTTT
CASSLGGLDEAFF
>.|TRBD1|TRBV6-4|TRBJ1-1
TGTGCCAGCAGTGACTCAGCGACAGGGATAAAGGGAGCTTTCTTT
CASSDSATGIKGAFF
>.|.|TRBV9|TRBJ2-3
TGTGCCAGCAGCGGACGGGTACTAGGATCAGATACGCAGTATTTT
CASSGRVLGSDTQYF
>.|TRBD1|TRBV5-1|TRBJ2-7
TGCGCCAGCACCCCGGCTGGGGGACAGCGAGCCTACGAGCAGTACTTC
CASTPAGGQRAYEQYF
>once|.|TRBV6-1|TRBJ1-1
TGTGCCAGCAGTGAAGCGCGTCTGGGGGACATGAACACTGAAGCTTTCTTT
CASSEARLGDMNTEAFF
>.|TRBD1|TRBV5-1|TRBJ1-5
TGCGCCAGCGGGACAGGGGAGGGACAGCCCCAGCATTTT
CASGTGEGQPQHF
>.|.|TRBV7-6|TRBJ2-2
TGTGCCAGCAGCTTCAGGGCCACCGGGGAGCTGTTTTTT
CASSFRATGELFF
>.|TRBD1|TRBV18|TRBJ1-1
TGTGCCAGCTCACCCTTCGGACAGGGTATCGAAAACACTGAAGCTTTCTTT
CASSPFGQGIENTEAFF
>once|.|TRBV9|TRBJ1-3
TGTGCCAGCAAGGCGGCGGGAAACACCATATATTTT
CASKAAGNTIYF
>.|TRBD1|TRBV7-6|TRBJ1-5
TGTGCCAGCAGCTTAGGTGGGGACAGGCGAAATCAGCCCCAGCATTTT
CASSLGGDRRNQPQHF
>.|.|TRBV19|TRBJ2-2
TGTGCCAGTACGGGATGGACCGAAGGAACGGGCACCGGGGAGCTGTTTTTT
CASTGWTEGTGTGELFF
>.|.|TRBV29-1|TRBJ1-2
TGCAGCGTTGTCGCTAACTATGGCTACACCTTC
CSVVANYGYTF
>.|.|TRBV15|TRBJ2-3
TGTGCCACCAGCACCCTTCCTTTGGCCGTAGATACGCAGTATTTT
CATSTLPLAVDTQYF
>.|TRBD1|TRBV5-1|TRBJ2-2
TGCGCCAGCAGCTGGACAGGGGGCGCGGACACCGGGGAGCTGTTTTTT
CASSWTGGADTGELFF
>once|TRBD1|TRBV6-6|TRBJ1-1
TGTGCCAGCACAGGGGGTATCGGGCACAACACTGAAGCTTTCTTT
CASTGGIGHNTEAFF
>few|TRBD1|TRBV5-4|TRBJ1-2
TGTGCCAGCAGCTGGGACAGTAGGTATGGCTACACCTTC
CASSWDSRYGYTF
>few|.|TRBV7-2|TRBJ2-7
TGTGCCAGCAGCTTAGGCTCCCCCGTCGCGGTGCAGTACTTC
CASSLGSPVAVQYF